These 11 T cell receptor beta chains were sequenced from one sample in a study of breast tumors, draining lymph nodes, adjacent tissues listed by TCRdb under 2016. The axillary draining lymph nodes of breast cancer patients were the source of the lymph node samples. Library preparation used multiplex PCR. The instrument given in TCRdb is Illumina HiSeq 2000. TCRdb took the public reads, trimmed them with fastp at Q25, ran MiXCR for clone calling and kept in-frame beta chains. Rows with a matching CDR3 protein are joined into one entry that keeps the most common DNA and genes. This sample gives 190,000 or so distinct CDR3 sequences in total; approximately 30% of them show up just once. About 4.3% of the sample rests with the top ten. The sequencing input was axillary lymph node tissue. Every receptor here comes from a female donor with breast cancer. Some clones in this sample may be carry-over from other donors' samples.

The chain links TRBV7-3 to TRBJ2-1, with 9 positions matching TRBD2. Germline V gene data show CDR1 as SGHTA and CDR2 as FQGTGA. The V gene end was trimmed by 8 bases and the J gene end by 0 bases; junction bases not matched to a gene: 5. This CDR3 comprises 15 residues. The CDR3 region has the DNA TGTGCCAGCGGGACTAGCAGAAGCTCCTACAATGAGCAGTTCTTC. It specifies CASGTSRSSYNEQFF. The whole variable domain, filled in from reference TRBV7-3 and TRBJ2-1, reads GAGVSQTPSNKVTEKGKYVELRCDPISGHTALYWYRQSLGQGPEFLIYFQGTGAADDSGLPNDRFFAVRPEGSVSTLKIQRTERGDSAVYLCASGTSRSSYNEQFFGPGTRLTVL.

At least ten counts were recorded for this clonotype. The CDR3 protein is CASRQNQVNYGYTF. DNA for the CDR3: TGTGCCAGCAGGCAAAATCAAGTCAACTATGGCTACACCTTC. The genes are TRBV6-1 and TRBJ1-2; D unclear. The CDR3 loop spans 14 amino acids. V was pared by 6 bases and J by 2 bases, with 13 bases between. Germline CDR1 MNHNS, CDR2 SASEGT.

Ten or more counts support this clonotype. The chain employs TRBV6-5 and TRBJ1-4; 7 nucleotides match TRBD1. The germline V gene has CDR1 MNHEY and CDR2 SVGAGI. V shed 4 bases, J shed 10 bases, and the junction held 9 bases outside the gene matches. The CDR3 consists of 14 residues. The CDR3 bases are TGTGCCAGCAGTTCAAGGACAGGATTCGGAAAACTGTTTTTT. Amino acids: CASSSRTGFGKLFF.

The table lists this clonotype with many counts. The chain couples TRBV20-1 to TRBJ2-2, with D perhaps matching TRBD2 (5 bases). The ends were cut back, 6 bases at V and 4 bases at J, with 18 bases in the middle. The CDR3 is 15 amino acids. From germline, CDR1 is DFQATT and CDR2 SNEGSKA (reference sequence). For the CDR3, the DNA is TGCAGTGCCCCAATGGCGACGGGGTCCACCGGGGAGCTGTTTTTT. It translates to CSAPMATGSTGELFF.

This clonotype was seen ten or more times. The chain carries TRBV5-1 and TRBJ2-1; 10 bases line up with TRBD2. The CDR3 has 14 residues. Looked up from germline, CDR1 is SGHRS and CDR2 is YFSETQ. The junction had 0 bases not matched to a gene; V was cut back by 1 base and J by 5 bases. CDR3 nucleotide sequence: TGCGCCAGCAGCTTGACTAGCGGGAACAATGAGCAGTTCTTC. Translation: CASSLTSGNNEQFF.

At least ten counts were recorded for this clonotype. The chain has TRBV7-3 and TRBJ2-1; TRBD2 matches 9 bases. Germline assignment: CDR1 SGHTA and CDR2 FQGTGA. With V trimmed by 5 bases and J by 1 base, 3 bases remained unmatched. This CDR3 has 15 amino acids. The CDR3 nucleotides are TGTGCCAGCAGCCGACTAGCGGAATCCTACAATGAGCAGTTCTTC. It encodes CASSRLAESYNEQFF.

The chain recombines TRBV20-1 with TRBJ1-2; TRBD1 matches 8 bases. V shed 3 bases, J shed 8 bases, and the junction held 8 bases outside the gene matches. CDR1 is DFQATT, CDR2 SNEGSKA, per germline (reference sequence). The CDR3 sequence is 13 residues long. DNA of the CDR3: TGCAGTGCTAGTCCCGGACAGGGACGAGGCTACACCTTC. The encoded protein is CSASPGQGRGYTF.

On this clonotype: A much larger clone lies one base from this, so it may be a read error. This sequence joins TRBV6-1 and TRBJ1-2, with unresolved D. The CDR3 length is 11 residues. Germline values: CDR1 MNHNS, CDR2 SASEGT. The CDR3 nucleotides read TGTGGGGCGGAGCCTAACTATGGCTACACCTTC. Translation: CGAEPNYGYTF.

This clonotype was observed at least ten times. This rearrangement joins TRBV5-5 to TRBJ1-2; 11 bases are a match to TRBD1. Trimming took 5 bases from V and 8 from J; bases not matched to a gene: 8. Germline CDR1 and CDR2: SGHKS and YYEKEE (reference sequence). The CDR3 runs 14 residues. For the CDR3, the DNA is TGTGCCAGCAGAACGGACAGGGGGCTACAGGGCTACACCTTC. It is translated as CASRTDRGLQGYTF.

This clonotype was picked up a small number of times. Possible read error: a much larger clone is one base away. The V gene is TRBV13, the J gene TRBJ2-7, with D perhaps TRBD1 (6 bases). CDR3 size: 16 residues. Germline CDR1 PRHDT, CDR2 FYEKMQ (reference sequence). V lost 5 bases, J lost 2 bases, and 19 bases lay in between. This CDR3 reads CASSPPLWTATYEQYF. CDR3 DNA: TGTGCCAGCAGCCCTCCCCTGTGGACAGCGACCTACGAGCAGTACTTC.

The chain carries TRBV15 and TRBJ2-5; D is possibly TRBD2 (5 bases). The CDR3 runs to 14 residues. The germline V and J ends were trimmed by 3 bases and 1 base, with 9 bases remaining between them. From germline, CDR1 is LNHNV and CDR2 YYDKDF (reference sequence). The CDR3 sequence: CATSSPRGQETQYF. CDR3 in DNA: TGTGCCACCAGCAGCCCCCGGGGCCAAGAGACCCAGTACTTC.